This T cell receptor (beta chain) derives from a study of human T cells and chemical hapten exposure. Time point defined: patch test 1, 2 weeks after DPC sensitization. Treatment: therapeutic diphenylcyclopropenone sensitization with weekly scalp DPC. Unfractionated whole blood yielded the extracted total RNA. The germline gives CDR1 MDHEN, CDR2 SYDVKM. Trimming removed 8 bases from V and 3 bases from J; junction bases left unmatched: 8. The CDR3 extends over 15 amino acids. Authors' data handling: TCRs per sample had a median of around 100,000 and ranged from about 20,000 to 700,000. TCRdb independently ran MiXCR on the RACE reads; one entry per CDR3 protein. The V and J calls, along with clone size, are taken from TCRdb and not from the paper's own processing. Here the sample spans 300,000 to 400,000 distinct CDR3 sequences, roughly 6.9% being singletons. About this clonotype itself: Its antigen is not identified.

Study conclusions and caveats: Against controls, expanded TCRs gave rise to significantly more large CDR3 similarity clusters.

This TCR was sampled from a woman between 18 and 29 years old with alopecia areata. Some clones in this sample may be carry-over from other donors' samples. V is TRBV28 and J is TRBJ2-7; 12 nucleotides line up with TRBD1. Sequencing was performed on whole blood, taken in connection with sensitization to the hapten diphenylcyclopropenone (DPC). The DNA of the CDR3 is TGTGCCAGCGGGACAGGGGGCGCCGGTAGCTACGAGCAGTACTTC. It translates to CASGTGGAGSYEQYF. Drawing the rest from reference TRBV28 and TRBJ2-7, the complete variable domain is DVKVTQSSRYLVKRTGEKVFLECVQDMDHENMFWYRQDPGLGLRLIYFSYDVKMKEKGDIPEGYSVSREKKERFSLILESASTNQTSMYLCASGTGGAGSYEQYFGPGTRLTVT.